The 2 T cell receptor beta chains below were found in one sample sequenced in a study of blood T cell repertoires in COVID-19. Clones were sequenced by immunoSEQ multiplex PCR, and TCRdb holds only the in-frame ones, with some missing. This sample yields 170,000 or so clones, of which around four fifths are seen a single time; 6% to 7.5% belongs to the top ten. The specimen sequenced was peripheral blood. These receptors all stem from a man aged 70-80 years with active or convalescent COVID-19.

This rearrangement joins TRBV15 to TRBJ2-5; 9 positions match TRBD2. V lost 1 base, J lost 3 bases, and 12 bases stayed unmatched. Looked up from germline, CDR1 is LNHNV and CDR2 is YYDKDF (reference sequence). The CDR3 totals 18 residues. The CDR3 coding sequence is TGTGCCACCAGCAGAGTGTCTAGCGGGACCTATTTGGAAGAGACCCAGTACTTC. Encoded protein: CATSRVSSGTYLEETQYF.

J is TRBJ2-1 and V is TRBV19; TRBD1 might be the D (6 bases). The CDR3 covers 15 residues. Germline CDR1 reads LNHDA; CDR2 reads SQIVND (reference sequence). V was pared by 4 bases and J by 4 bases, with 14 bases between. CDR3 amino acids: CASSNTQGLYNEQFF. The DNA for the CDR3 is TGTGCCAGTAGTAATACACAGGGTTTGTACAATGAGCAGTTCTTC. The variable domain in full, with the rest retrieved from reference TRBV19 and TRBJ2-1, is DGGITQSPKYLFRKEGQNVTLSCEQNLNHDAMYWYRQDPGQGLRLIYYSQIVNDFQKGDIAEGYSVSREKKESFPLTVTSAQKNPTAFYLCASSNTQGLYNEQFFGPGTRLTVL.